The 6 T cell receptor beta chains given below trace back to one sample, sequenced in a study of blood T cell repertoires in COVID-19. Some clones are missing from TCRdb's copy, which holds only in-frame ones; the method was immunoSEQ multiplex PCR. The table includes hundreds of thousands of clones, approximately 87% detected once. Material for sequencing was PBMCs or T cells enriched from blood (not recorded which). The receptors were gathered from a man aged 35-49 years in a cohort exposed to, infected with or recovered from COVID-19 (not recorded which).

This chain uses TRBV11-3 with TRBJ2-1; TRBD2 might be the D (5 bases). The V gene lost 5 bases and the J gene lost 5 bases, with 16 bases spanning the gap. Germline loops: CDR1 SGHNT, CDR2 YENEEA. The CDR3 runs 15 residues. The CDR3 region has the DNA TGTGCCAGCAGCCAAGCGACTACCGGGAACAATGAGCAGTTCTTC. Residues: CASSQATTGNNEQFF.

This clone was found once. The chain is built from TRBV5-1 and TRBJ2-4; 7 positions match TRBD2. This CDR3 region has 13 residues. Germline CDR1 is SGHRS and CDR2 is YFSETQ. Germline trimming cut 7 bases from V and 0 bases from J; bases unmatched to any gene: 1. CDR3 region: CASRGVAKNIQYF. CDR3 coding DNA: TGCGCCAGCCGGGGGGTAGCCAAAAACATTCAGTACTTC.

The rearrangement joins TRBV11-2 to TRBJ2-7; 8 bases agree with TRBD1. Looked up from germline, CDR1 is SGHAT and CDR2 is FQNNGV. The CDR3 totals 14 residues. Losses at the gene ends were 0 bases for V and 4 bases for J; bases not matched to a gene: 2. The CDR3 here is CASSLDRTGYEQYF. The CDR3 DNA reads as TGTGCCAGCAGCTTAGATCGGACAGGGTACGAGCAGTACTTC.

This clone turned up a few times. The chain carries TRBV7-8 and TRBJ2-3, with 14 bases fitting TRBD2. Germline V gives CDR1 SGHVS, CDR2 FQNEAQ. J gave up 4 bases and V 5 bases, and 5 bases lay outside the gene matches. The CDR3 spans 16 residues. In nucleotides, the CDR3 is TGTGCCAGCAGCGCGGGACTAGCGGGAGAGGCAGATACGCAGTATTTT. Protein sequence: CASSAGLAGEADTQYF. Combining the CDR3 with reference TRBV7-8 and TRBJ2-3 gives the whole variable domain GAGVSQSPRYKVAKRGQDVALRCDPISGHVSLFWYQQALGQGPEFLTYFQNEAQLDKSGLPSDRFFAERPEGSVSTLKIQRTQQEDSAVYLCASSAGLAGEADTQYFGPGTRLTVL.

DNA of the CDR3: TGTGCCAGCAGTTCCAGGGACACCGGGGAGCTGTTTTTT. Encoded protein: CASSSRDTGELFF. The V gene is TRBV6-2 or TRBV6-3, the J gene TRBJ2-2; tentative D call: TRBD1 (5 bases). Germline CDR1 and CDR2: MNHEY and SVGEGT. The CDR3 runs 13 residues. V was shortened by 4 bases and J by 3 bases, with 6 bases between the two germline ends.

CDR3 region: CASSYGGSVETQYF. CDR3 nucleotides: TGTGCCAGCAGCTATGGGGGGAGTGTGGAGACCCAGTACTTC. The J gene is TRBJ2-5, the V gene TRBV7-3, with TRBD2 as a possible D gene (6 bases). Germline CDR1 SGHTA, CDR2 FQGTGA. V was clipped by 4 bases and J by 5 bases, with 14 bases between them. The CDR3 length is 14 residues.